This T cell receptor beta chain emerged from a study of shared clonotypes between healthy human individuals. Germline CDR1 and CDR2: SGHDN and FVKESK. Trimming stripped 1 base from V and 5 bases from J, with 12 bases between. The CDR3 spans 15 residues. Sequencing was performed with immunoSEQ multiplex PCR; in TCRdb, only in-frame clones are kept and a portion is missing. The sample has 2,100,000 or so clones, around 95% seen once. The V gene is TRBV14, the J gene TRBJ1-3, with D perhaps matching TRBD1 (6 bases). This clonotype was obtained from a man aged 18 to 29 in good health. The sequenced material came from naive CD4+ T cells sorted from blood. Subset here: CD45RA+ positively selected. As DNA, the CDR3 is TGTGCCAGCAGCCAAGTGCGGGGGGCTCGAAACACCATATATTTT. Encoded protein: CASSQVRGARNTIYF. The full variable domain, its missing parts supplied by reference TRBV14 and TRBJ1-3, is EAGVTQFPSHSVIEKGQTVTLRCDPISGHDNLYWYRRVMGKEIKFLLHFVKESKQDESGMPNNRFLAERTGGTYSTLKVQPAELEDSGVYFCASSQVRGARNTIYFGEGSWLTVV.